This T cell receptor (beta chain) was profiled in a study of glioma-infiltrating T cells. Amplification of TCR alpha and beta CDR3 regions from RNA used iRepertoire nested multiplex PCR. Tissue mRNA or PBMC total RNA, roughly 100-400 ng, went into one-step reverse transcription and amplification. TCRdb reprocessed the multiplex PCR reads via MiXCR and lists one record per CDR3 protein. Of under 150,000 distinct CDR3 sequences detected, more than 20% appear once; the ten largest clones hold around a quarter. This clonotype was recorded many times. The antigen is unknown. Study-wide points: Only very few CDR3 sequences appeared in both tissue and blood. Tissue-blood divergence was below expectation in non-neoplastic patients, above in gliomas.

The sequencing sample was made of glioma tissue, nonneoplastic brain tissue, or PBMCs (not recorded which). The TCR was taken from a human donor with low-grade glioma or glioblastoma, undergoing nonglioma brain surgery, or in good health (not recorded which).

The CDR3 loop reads CASSSSYGYTF. CDR3 in DNA: TGTGCCAGCAGCTCTAGTTATGGCTACACCTTC. V is TRBV6-1 and J is TRBJ1-2; no reliable D call. The ends were cut back, 6 bases at V and 5 bases at J, with 7 bases in the middle. The CDR3 runs 11 residues. Germline CDR1 is MNHNS and CDR2 is SASEGT.